These T cell receptor beta chains were read from a single sample in a study of T cell changes during pregnancy in multiple sclerosis. Assay: immunoSEQ multiplex PCR; the TCRdb copy retains only in-frame clones and omits some. The data contain more than 55,000 clones, around 94% of them singletons. The source was CD8+ T cells from peripheral blood mononuclear cells, collected in the third trimester of pregnancy. The receptor set was obtained from a female donor with multiple sclerosis, enrolled in a pregnancy study. CDR3s include the opening cysteine and the closing phenylalanine or tryptophan. A D gene is named only where the DNA matches it firmly.

d_call: -; j_call: TRBJ2-2; v_call: TRBV6-5; cdr3_aa: CASSFRRDTGELFF
d_call: -; j_call: TRBJ2-3; v_call: TRBV10-3; cdr3_aa: CAITDGGSDTQYF
d_call: TRBD2; j_call: TRBJ2-7; v_call: TRBV6-5; cdr3_aa: CASSLAGGLYEQYF
d_call: -; j_call: TRBJ2-7; v_call: TRBV4-1; cdr3_aa: CASSQVSGFYEQYF
d_call: -; j_call: TRBJ2-5; v_call: TRBV6-5; cdr3_aa: CAAGETQYF
d_call: -; j_call: TRBJ2-2; v_call: TRBV10-3; cdr3_aa: CAISESSGSYANTGELFF
d_call: -; j_call: TRBJ2-3; v_call: TRBV7-9; cdr3_aa: CASSFVRGSTDTQYF
d_call: TRBD1; j_call: TRBJ2-5; v_call: TRBV11-2; cdr3_aa: CASSLTGGAETQYF
d_call: TRBD1; j_call: TRBJ1-2; v_call: TRBV9; cdr3_aa: CASSTNRGRDYGYTF
d_call: -; j_call: TRBJ1-3; v_call: TRBV6-1; cdr3_aa: CASRQGRRSGNTIYF
d_call: -; j_call: TRBJ2-3; v_call: TRBV28; cdr3_aa: CASSRGLSTDTQYF
d_call: -; j_call: TRBJ2-2; v_call: TRBV13; cdr3_aa: CASRYSFGELFF
d_call: TRBD2; j_call: TRBJ2-2; v_call: TRBV10-3; cdr3_aa: CAISDLETSGRMFTGELFF
d_call: TRBD2; j_call: TRBJ2-7; v_call: TRBV19; cdr3_aa: CASSMNLAGGPWEQYF
d_call: TRBD2; j_call: TRBJ2-7; v_call: TRBV7-2; cdr3_aa: CASSFGGGRPLSSYEQYF
d_call: TRBD2; j_call: TRBJ2-7; v_call: TRBV4-2; cdr3_aa: CASKPERGPIYEQYF
d_call: -; j_call: TRBJ2-7; v_call: TRBV27; cdr3_aa: CASSLSRGTYEQYF
d_call: -; j_call: TRBJ1-5; v_call: TRBV12-5; cdr3_aa: CASGLFGKLAQHF
d_call: TRBD1; j_call: TRBJ1-2; v_call: TRBV7-9; cdr3_aa: CASSPERTGLLYGYTF
d_call: TRBD2; j_call: TRBJ2-2; v_call: TRBV11-3; cdr3_aa: CASSLGAGGLAGELFF
d_call: -; j_call: TRBJ1-1; v_call: TRBV7-9; cdr3_aa: CASKFGPTEAFF
d_call: TRBD2; j_call: TRBJ2-1; v_call: TRBV7-6; cdr3_aa: CASSTAGLAGVEQFF
d_call: -; j_call: TRBJ2-6; v_call: TRBV19; cdr3_aa: CASSIYSGANVLTF
d_call: -; j_call: TRBJ2-7; v_call: TRBV9; cdr3_aa: CASSVGGGNYEQYF
d_call: TRBD1; j_call: TRBJ1-2; v_call: TRBV2; cdr3_aa: CASSGDRDRSDYGYTF
d_call: -; j_call: TRBJ1-1; v_call: TRBV9; cdr3_aa: CASSVVSGERNTEAFF
d_call: -; j_call: TRBJ2-1; v_call: TRBV29-1; cdr3_aa: CSVEEGGTREFF
d_call: TRBD1; j_call: TRBJ1-4; v_call: TRBV11-1; cdr3_aa: CASSSDRGGEDEKLFF
d_call: TRBD1; j_call: TRBJ2-7; v_call: TRBV6-5; cdr3_aa: CASSYGTGTYEQYF
d_call: -; j_call: TRBJ1-5; v_call: TRBV28; cdr3_aa: CASSFWAPTEDYSNQPQHF
d_call: -; j_call: TRBJ2-7; v_call: TRBV19; cdr3_aa: CASSMVVAAISEQYF
d_call: -; j_call: TRBJ2-5; v_call: TRBV28; cdr3_aa: CATSLGSTRQETQYF
d_call: -; j_call: TRBJ2-5; v_call: TRBV27; cdr3_aa: CASSLGAGIGETQYF
d_call: -; j_call: TRBJ1-2; v_call: TRBV7-9; cdr3_aa: CASSLFQGNNYGYTF
d_call: TRBD2; j_call: TRBJ2-3; v_call: TRBV27; cdr3_aa: CASSPREGRATDTQYF
d_call: -; j_call: TRBJ2-7; v_call: TRBV6-5; cdr3_aa: CASSFESRGEQYF
d_call: TRBD2; j_call: TRBJ2-7; v_call: TRBV6-5; cdr3_aa: CASSKQSSGYEQYF
d_call: -; j_call: TRBJ2-7; v_call: TRBV4-3; cdr3_aa: CASSQDLGGAYYEQYF
d_call: TRBD2; j_call: TRBJ2-1; v_call: TRBV6-5; cdr3_aa: CASSYSASGRNEQFF
d_call: TRBD2; j_call: TRBJ2-1; v_call: TRBV6-8; cdr3_aa: CASSYLRLAEFLHNEQFF
d_call: -; j_call: TRBJ2-2; v_call: TRBV6-4; cdr3_aa: CASSDSTSTGELFF
d_call: -; j_call: TRBJ1-2; v_call: TRBV18; cdr3_aa: CASSPHPKGGEGYTF
d_call: -; j_call: TRBJ2-1; v_call: TRBV11-3; cdr3_aa: CASSLDPYAGYNEQFF
d_call: -; j_call: TRBJ2-7; v_call: TRBV27; cdr3_aa: CASSLSVSHEQYF
d_call: -; j_call: TRBJ1-1; v_call: TRBV27; cdr3_aa: CASSLGVEAFF
d_call: -; j_call: TRBJ2-2; v_call: TRBV27; cdr3_aa: CASSPLAGELFF
d_call: TRBD2; j_call: TRBJ2-1; v_call: TRBV27; cdr3_aa: CASRLGTSGSIGEQFF
d_call: -; j_call: TRBJ1-1; v_call: TRBV6-1; cdr3_aa: CASHSGGYNTEAFF
d_call: TRBD2; j_call: TRBJ2-7; v_call: TRBV4-1; cdr3_aa: CASSQPPGGAYEQYF
d_call: -; j_call: TRBJ2-7; v_call: TRBV10-2; cdr3_aa: CASSYYLVAAYEQYF